What follows is one T cell receptor (beta chain) and its context. CDR1 and CDR2 (germline): SGHRS, YFSETQ. The CDR3 loop spans 16 amino acids. The trim removed 4 bases at V and 5 bases at J, leaving 8 bases unmatched. These data originate in a study of T cell changes during pregnancy in multiple sclerosis. Profiled with immunoSEQ multiplex PCR; TCRdb holds only in-frame clones, not every one. The profile shows about 120,000 clones, 90% to 95% of them singletons. The input for sequencing was peripheral blood, taken before pregnancy. The chain couples TRBV5-1 to TRBJ2-5; 13 positions match TRBD2. This TCR was recovered from a female donor with multiple sclerosis, enrolled in a pregnancy study. DNA of the CDR3: TGCGCCAGCAGCAACCTGACTAGCGGGGGGTATGAGACCCAGTACTTC. It encodes CASSNLTSGGYETQYF.